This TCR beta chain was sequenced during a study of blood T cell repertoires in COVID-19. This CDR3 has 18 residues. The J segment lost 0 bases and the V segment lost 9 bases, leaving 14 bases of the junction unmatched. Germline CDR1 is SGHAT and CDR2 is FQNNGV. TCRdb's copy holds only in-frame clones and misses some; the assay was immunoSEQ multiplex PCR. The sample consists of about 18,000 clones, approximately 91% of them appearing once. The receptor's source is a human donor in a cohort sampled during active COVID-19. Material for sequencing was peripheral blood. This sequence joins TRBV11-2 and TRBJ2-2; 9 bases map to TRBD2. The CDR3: CASIPVSREGSNTGELFF. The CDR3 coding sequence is TGTGCCAGTATACCAGTTTCGCGGGAGGGTTCGAACACCGGGGAGCTGTTTTTT. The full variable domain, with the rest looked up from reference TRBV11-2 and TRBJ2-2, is EAGVAQSPRYKIIEKRQSVAFWCNPISGHATLYWYQQILGQGPKLLIQFQNNGVVDDSQLPKDRFSAERLKGVDSTLKIQPAKLEDSAVYLCASIPVSREGSNTGELFFGEGSRLTVL.